This T cell receptor beta chain was observed in a study of shared clonotypes between healthy human individuals. Repertoires were generated with immunoSEQ multiplex PCR, while TCRdb's copy carries only in-frame clones and drops some. The sample consists of around 2.5 million clones, over 85% of them appearing once. The ends were cut back, 2 bases at V and 9 bases at J, with 15 bases in the middle. From germline, CDR1 is SGHTA and CDR2 FQGNSA. The CDR3 is 14 amino acids. The rearrangement joins TRBV7-2 to TRBJ2-3; D is ambiguous. The sequence came from a man aged 18-30 years in good health. Some clones in this sample may be carry-over from other donors' samples. The sequenced material came from naive CD4+ T cells from PBMCs. Subset given: CD45RA+ positively selected. The DNA for the CDR3 is TGTGCCAGCAGCTTACCCCCTCTCGGTAGGACGCAGTATTTT. Amino acids: CASSLPPLGRTQYF. The variable domain in full, completed from reference TRBV7-2 and TRBJ2-3, reads GAGVSQSPSNKVTEKGKDVELRCDPISGHTALYWYRQSLGQGLEFLIYFQGNSAPDKSGLPSDRFSAERTGGSVSTLTIQRTQQEDSAVYLCASSLPPLGRTQYFGPGTRLTVL.